One sample yielded the 18 T cell receptor beta chains listed below, sequenced in a study of shared clonotypes between healthy human individuals (TCRdb year 2020). Library creation used the immunoSEQ multiplex PCR assay. The table comes from immuneACCESS by way of TCRdb, which keeps in-frame sequences with V and J called. Part of the clones is missing from these tables; in studies checked, under half for an unresolved V gene and the rest for unknown reasons. The sample table lists around 990,000 clones, approximately 77% of them with a count of one. The ten largest clones take up 0.89% of the sample. Sequencing was done on a sample of memory CD4+ T cells from PBMCs. The sample's cell subset or site label is to be understood as: CD45RA-negative fraction. The receptors were sampled from a man between 18 and 29 years old in good health. Some clones in this sample may be carry-over from other donors' samples.

Comment on this clone: The same CDR3 can be traced to other DNA sequences in this sample. The chain has TRBV6-5 and TRBJ1-1; D uncertain. Trimming removed 0 bases from V and 2 bases from J, with 4 bases in between. The CDR3 spans 13 residues. Germline loops: CDR1 MNHEY, CDR2 SVGAGI. CDR3 nucleotides: TGTGCCAGCAGTTACTCTCGAAACACTGAAGCTTTCTTT. Its protein product is CASSYSRNTEAFF.

The DNA for the CDR3 is TGTGCCACCAGCAGGGGGGGAGGGGCCGCCTACAATGAGCAGTTCTTC. Its protein product is CATSRGGGAAYNEQFF. The chain links TRBV15 to TRBJ2-1, with TRBD2 matching over 7 bases. This CDR3 is 16 amino acids long. V trimming: 3 bases; J trimming: 2 bases; junction bases outside the gene matches: 7. Germline V CDR1 and CDR2: LNHNV, YYDKDF (reference sequence).

The rearrangement joins TRBV29-1 to TRBJ1-1; 8 nucleotides match TRBD1. V lost 6 bases, J lost 0 bases, and 6 bases stayed unmatched. Germline loops: CDR1 SQVTM, CDR2 ANQGSEA. The CDR3 is made up of 14 amino acids. In nucleotides, the CDR3 is TGCAGCGTGGGACCGGGACAGGTGAACACTGAAGCTTTCTTT. Translated: CSVGPGQVNTEAFF.

This chain connects TRBV9 to TRBJ1-3; 7 positions agree with TRBD1. Germline lookup yields CDR1 SGDLS and CDR2 YYNGEE. The CDR3 contains 14 residues. Germline trimming cut 0 bases from V and 5 bases from J; bases unmatched to any gene: 2. CDR3 in amino acids: CASSVGGQRNTIYF. The CDR3 region has the DNA TGTGCCAGCAGCGTAGGGGGACAGAGAAACACCATATATTTT.

J is TRBJ1-2 and V is TRBV7-9, with 11 bases matching TRBD1. CDR1 is SEHNR and CDR2 is FQNEAQ in the germline V gene (reference sequence). The V and J ends lost 5 bases and 7 bases, in that order; junction bases with no gene match: 6. This CDR3 has 14 residues. DNA for the CDR3: TGTGCCAGCAGCGAGGCCGGGACAGGGGGTGGCTACACCTTC. It translates to CASSEAGTGGGYTF.

V gene TRBV5-5 combines with J gene TRBJ1-2; a weak D match, TRBD1 (5 bases). Germline CDR1 and CDR2: SGHKS and YYEKEE (reference sequence). V was pared by 5 bases and J by 4 bases, with 12 bases between. The CDR3 has 13 amino acids. This CDR3 is CASSGRTRYGYTF. DNA for the CDR3: TGTGCCAGCAGTGGGAGGACACGCTATGGCTACACCTTC.

The rearrangement links TRBV11-3 to TRBJ1-2; D possibly corresponds to TRBD1 (5 bases). The CDR3 is 17 residues long. V dropped 5 bases and J dropped 2 bases, with 21 bases sitting between them. Germline V CDR1 and CDR2: SGHNT, YENEEA. CDR3 nucleotides: TGTGCCAGCAGCACCGGAAACTGGGACGGGCCAAACTATGGCTACACCTTC. As protein: CASSTGNWDGPNYGYTF.

The chain links TRBV29-1 to TRBJ2-3; no clear D gene. The CDR3 loop spans 13 amino acids. Trimming stripped 8 bases from V and 2 bases from J, with 14 bases between. The germline V gene encodes CDR1 SQVTM and CDR2 ANQGSEA. DNA for the CDR3: TGCAGCACGACACTTAGAAACACAGATACGCAGTATTTT. Its protein is CSTTLRNTDTQYF.

The CDR3 nucleotides are TGTGCCAGCAGCTCGGGACAACCCAATGAGCAGTTCTTC. Amino acid sequence: CASSSGQPNEQFF. This chain links TRBV13 with TRBJ2-1; possibly TRBD1 for D (6 bases). V was trimmed by 4 bases and J by 6 bases, leaving 10 bases between them. Germline V gene sequence: CDR1 PRHDT, CDR2 FYEKMQ (reference sequence). The CDR3 is 13 amino acids.

About this clone: The same CDR3 also results from other DNA sequences found in this sample. The V and J genes are TRBV5-1 and TRBJ1-3; D not resolved. The germline CDR1 and CDR2 sequences are SGHRS and YFSETQ. The CDR3 consists of 13 residues. Trimming stripped 0 bases from V and 4 bases from J, with 5 bases between. CDR3 protein: CASSLASGNTIYF. The CDR3 DNA sequence: TGCGCCAGCAGCTTGGCTTCAGGAAACACCATATATTTT. Full variable domain (missing parts from reference TRBV5-1 and TRBJ1-3): KAGVTQTPRYLIKTRGQQVTLSCSPISGHRSVSWYQQTPGQGLQFLFEYFSETQRNKGNFPGRFSGRQFSNSRSEMNVSTLELGDSALYLCASSLASGNTIYFGEGSWLTVV.

V gene TRBV28 combines with J gene TRBJ2-7; TRBD1 agrees at 8 bases. V lost 4 bases to trimming and J lost 0 bases; unmatched junction nucleotides: 8. The CDR3 extends over 16 amino acids. The germline V gene has CDR1 MDHEN and CDR2 SYDVKM. CDR3 nucleotide sequence: TGTGCCAGCAGTTCCCCCGGGACAGGCTACTCCTACGAGCAGTACTTC. Translating it yields CASSSPGTGYSYEQYF. Full variable domain (rest looked up from reference TRBV28 and TRBJ2-7): DVKVTQSSRYLVKRTGEKVFLECVQDMDHENMFWYRQDPGLGLRLIYFSYDVKMKEKGDIPEGYSVSREKKERFSLILESASTNQTSMYLCASSSPGTGYSYEQYFGPGTRLTVT.

The rearrangement links TRBV9 to TRBJ2-2, with a possible D match to TRBD2 (5 bases). V lost 4 bases to trimming and J lost 2 bases, with 15 bases between them. The CDR3 consists of 16 residues. Germline CDR1 SGDLS, CDR2 YYNGEE. The CDR3 is CASSRGGLDNTGELFF. The CDR3 bases are TGTGCCAGCAGCCGCGGCGGACTGGATAACACCGGGGAGCTGTTTTTT.

The gene calls are TRBV7-2 and TRBJ1-1; no reliable D call. The CDR3 length is 14 residues. Looked up from germline, CDR1 is SGHTA and CDR2 is FQGNSA. Trimming left V 3 bases short and J 1 base short, with 9 bases between. CDR3 DNA sequence: TGTGCCAGCAGCTTTTTCGCAGGGAACACTGAAGCTTTCTTT. As protein: CASSFFAGNTEAFF.

This clone was counted once. The rearrangement joins TRBV19 to TRBJ2-1; TRBD2 matches 8 bases. Losses at the gene ends were 4 bases for V and 3 bases for J; bases not matched to a gene: 5. The CDR3 spans 15 residues. The germline V gene has CDR1 LNHDA and CDR2 SQIVND (reference sequence). The CDR3 loop is CASSTPGLDYNEQFF. The CDR3 nucleotides read TGTGCCAGTAGTACTCCGGGACTAGACTACAATGAGCAGTTCTTC.

The rearrangement uses TRBV28 and TRBJ2-7, with D perhaps matching TRBD2 (7 bases). Germline loops: CDR1 MDHEN, CDR2 SYDVKM. The CDR3 spans 17 residues. V lost 7 bases and J lost 4, with 26 bases in between. DNA of the CDR3: TGTGCCAGCACCGGTCGGTCCCGCGGGGGCGTTTTGTACGAGCAGTACTTC. Its translation: CASTGRSRGGVLYEQYF.

This clone was detected once. CDR3 DNA: TGTGCCAGCAAGGGAACCGCTTATGGCTACACCTTC. Translated: CASKGTAYGYTF. This rearrangement joins TRBV28 to TRBJ1-2, with unresolved D. Trimming shortened V by 7 bases and J by 5 bases, and 11 bases separated the two germline ends. Germline CDR1 MDHEN, CDR2 SYDVKM. The CDR3 is 12 amino acids.

The rearrangement joins TRBV9 to TRBJ2-3; D unclear. The CDR3 runs to 16 residues. The germline V gene has CDR1 SGDLS and CDR2 YYNGEE. V lost 0 bases to trimming and J lost 1 base, with 12 bases between them. The CDR3 nucleotides are TGTGCCAGCAGCGTAGGGCCCAGTGGAGGCACAGATACGCAGTATTTT. Translated, it gives CASSVGPSGGTDTQYF.

This rearrangement joins TRBV20-1 to TRBJ2-7; weak D call: TRBD2 (6 bases). This CDR3 contains 10 residues. From germline, CDR1 is DFQATT and CDR2 SNEGSKA (reference sequence). Trimming removed 3 bases at V and 6 bases at J, with 6 bases between. The CDR3, as DNA: TGCAGTGCTAGCGGGAGCGAGCAGTACTTC. It is translated as CSASGSEQYF.